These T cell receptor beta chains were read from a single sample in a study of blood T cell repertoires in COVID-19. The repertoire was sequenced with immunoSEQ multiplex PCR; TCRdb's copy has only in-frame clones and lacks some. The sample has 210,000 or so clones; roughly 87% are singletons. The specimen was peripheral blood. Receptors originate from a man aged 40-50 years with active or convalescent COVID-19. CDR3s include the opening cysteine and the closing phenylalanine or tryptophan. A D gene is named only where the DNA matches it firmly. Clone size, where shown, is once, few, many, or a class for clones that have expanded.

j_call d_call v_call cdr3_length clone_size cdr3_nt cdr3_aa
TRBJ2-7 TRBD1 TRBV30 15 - TGTGCCTGGAGTGACCCCGGGACAGGGAAGCACGAGCAGTACTTC CAWSDPGTGKHEQYF
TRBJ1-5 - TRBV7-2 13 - TGTGCCAGCAGCCCATCACACAGCCAGCCCCAGCATTTT CASSPSHSQPQHF
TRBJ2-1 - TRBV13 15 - TGTGCCAGCGAGATTGCGGGGGCGACCTACAATGAGCAGTTCTTC CASEIAGATYNEQFF
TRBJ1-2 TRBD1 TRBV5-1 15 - TGCGCCAGCAGCTCGTCCGGGACAGGGGTATTTGGCTACACCTTC CASSSSGTGVFGYTF
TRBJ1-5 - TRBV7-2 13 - TGTGCCAGCAGCCCGTCCGAGTCTCAGCCCCAGCATTTT CASSPSESQPQHF
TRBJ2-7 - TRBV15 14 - TGTGCCACCAGCCCCCGGGTCCTCCCCTACGAGCAGTACTTC CATSPRVLPYEQYF
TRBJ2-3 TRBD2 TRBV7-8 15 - TGTGCCAGCAGTTTGAGCGGGGGTAGCACAGATACGCAGTATTTT CASSLSGGSTDTQYF
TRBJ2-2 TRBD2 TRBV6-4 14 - TGTGCCAGCAGTGGACTAGCGGGGACCGGGGAGCTGTTTTTT CASSGLAGTGELFF
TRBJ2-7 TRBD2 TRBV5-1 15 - TGCGCCAGCAGCCAGCGGGGCCCGATGGGCTACGAGCAGTACTTC CASSQRGPMGYEQYF
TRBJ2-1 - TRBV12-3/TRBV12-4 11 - TGTGCCAGCAGTTTCTTAAATGAGCAGTTCTTC CASSFLNEQFF
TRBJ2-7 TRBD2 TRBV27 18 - TGTGCCAGCAAAAGGGGAGGGCCTTGGGGCAGGGCCACCTACGAGCAGTACTTC CASKRGGPWGRATYEQYF
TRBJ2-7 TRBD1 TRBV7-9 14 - TGTGCCAGCAGCTCGTGGGACAGAGCCAACGAGCAGTACTTC CASSSWDRANEQYF
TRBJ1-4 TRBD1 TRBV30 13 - TGTGCCTGGGGACAGGGGACTAATGAAAAACTGTTTTTT CAWGQGTNEKLFF
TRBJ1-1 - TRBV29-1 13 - TGCAGCGTGTCCTCGAGGTTGGACACTGAAGCTTTCTTT CSVSSRLDTEAFF
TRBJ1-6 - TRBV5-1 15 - TGCGCCAGCAGCCCGGCGGGGCAGGTTGATTCACCCCTCCACTTT CASSPAGQVDSPLHF
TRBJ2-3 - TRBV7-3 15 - TGTGCCAGCAGCTTAATCAACTCCGACACAGATACGCAGTATTTT CASSLINSDTDTQYF
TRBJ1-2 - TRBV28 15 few TGTGCCAGCAGTTTAATGTCAATCCAAGAGGGTGGCTACACCTTC CASSLMSIQEGGYTF
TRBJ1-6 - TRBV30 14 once TGTGCCTGGAGCGCTGACAGCTTTAATTCACCCCTCCACTTT CAWSADSFNSPLHF
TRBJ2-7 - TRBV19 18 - TGTGCCAGTAGTATCCACGGGGAACCTACGTTAACATCCTACGAGCAGTACTTC CASSIHGEPTLTSYEQYF
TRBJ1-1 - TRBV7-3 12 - TGTGCCAGCAGCACGGGTAACACTGAAGCTTTCTTT CASSTGNTEAFF
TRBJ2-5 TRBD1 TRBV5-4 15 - TGTGCCAGCAGTTCCGGGACAGGGGGGCAAGAGACCCAGTACTTC CASSSGTGGQETQYF
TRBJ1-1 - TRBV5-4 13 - TGTGCCAGCAGCTTGGGGGGAGGGACTGAAGCTTTCTTT CASSLGGGTEAFF
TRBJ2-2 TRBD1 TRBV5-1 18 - TGCGCCAGCGCGACATACGGACAGGGGCGCACGAACACCGGGGAGCTGTTTTTT CASATYGQGRTNTGELFF
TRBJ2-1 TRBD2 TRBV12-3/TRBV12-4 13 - TGTGCCAGCAGTTTGGCGGGAGCGGATGAGCAGTTCTTC CASSLAGADEQFF
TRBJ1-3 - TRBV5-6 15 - TGTGCCAGCAGCCCTCAGGCCTACTCTGGAAACACCATATATTTT CASSPQAYSGNTIYF
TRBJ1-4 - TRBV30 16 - TGTGCCTGGAGTGTAGGGGCTCGACCTAATCGGGAAAAACTGTTTTTT CAWSVGARPNREKLFF
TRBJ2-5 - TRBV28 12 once TGTGCCAGCAGTCCCCAGGGGCAGACCCAGTACTTC CASSPQGQTQYF
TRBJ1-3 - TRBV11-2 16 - TGTGCCAGCAGCCTGGGGACTTTGGCGTCTGGAAACACCATATATTTT CASSLGTLASGNTIYF
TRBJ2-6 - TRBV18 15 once TGTGCCAGCTCACCAAGCGAAGCTGGGGCCAACGTCCTGACTTTC CASSPSEAGANVLTF
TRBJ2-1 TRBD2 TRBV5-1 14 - TGCGCCAGCAGAGAACTAGCGGGAGGGGATGAGCAGTTCTTC CASRELAGGDEQFF
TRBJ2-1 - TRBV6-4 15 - TGTGCCAGCAGTGAAGACAGCGCGGAATACAATGAGCAGTTCTTC CASSEDSAEYNEQFF
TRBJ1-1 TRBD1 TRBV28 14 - TGTGCCAGCAGTCCGGGACAGGCCCTTACTGAAGCTTTCTTT CASSPGQALTEAFF
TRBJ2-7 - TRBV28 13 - TGTGCCAGCAGTCCGGGTCTGACCCACGAGCAGTACTTC CASSPGLTHEQYF
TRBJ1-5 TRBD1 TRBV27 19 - TGTGCCAGCAGTTTAGGGACAGGGGGACCCATCCCTCCCAATCAGCCCCAGCATTTT CASSLGTGGPIPPNQPQHF
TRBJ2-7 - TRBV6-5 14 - TGTGCCAGCAGTTACCGGGACAACTCCTACGAGCAGTACTTC CASSYRDNSYEQYF
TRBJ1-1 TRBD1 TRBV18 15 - TGTGCCAGCTCACCATCGACAGGGGGCGACACTGAAGCTTTCTTT CASSPSTGGDTEAFF
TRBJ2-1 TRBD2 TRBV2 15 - TGTGCCAGCAGCCGAACTAGCGGGGTTTACAATGAGCAGTTCTTC CASSRTSGVYNEQFF
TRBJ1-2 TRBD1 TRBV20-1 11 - TGCAGTGCTAGAGACGACAGGGCCTACACCTTC CSARDDRAYTF
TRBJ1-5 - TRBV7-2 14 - TGTGCCAGCAGCCGTGCCGGGGTCAATCAGCCCCAGCATTTT CASSRAGVNQPQHF
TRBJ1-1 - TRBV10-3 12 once TGTGCCATCAGCCAGGGTGGCACTGAAGCTTTCTTT CAISQGGTEAFF
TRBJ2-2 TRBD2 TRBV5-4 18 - TGTGCCAGCAGCTCCTCAGGGAGGGAATCTCCGAACACCGGGGAGCTGTTTTTT CASSSSGRESPNTGELFF
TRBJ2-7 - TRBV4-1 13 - TGCGCCAGCAGCCCCAAGGAGGGGGCCGAGCAGTACTTC CASSPKEGAEQYF
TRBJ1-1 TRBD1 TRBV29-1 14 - TGCAGCGTAGCCGGGACAGGGGGTTCCACTGAAGCTTTCTTT CSVAGTGGSTEAFF
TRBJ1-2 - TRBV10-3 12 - TGTGCCATCAGTGAGAGCCAGGTTGGCTACACCTTC CAISESQVGYTF
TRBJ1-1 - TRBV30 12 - TGTGCCGGTTCCCAGGGGAACACTGAAGCTTTCTTT CAGSQGNTEAFF
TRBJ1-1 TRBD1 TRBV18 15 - TGTGCCAGCTCACCCCGGACAGGGGATATCAGTGAAGCTTTCTTT CASSPRTGDISEAFF
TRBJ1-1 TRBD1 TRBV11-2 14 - TGTGCCAGCAGCTTGGGACAGGGCTTCACTGAAGCTTTCTTT CASSLGQGFTEAFF
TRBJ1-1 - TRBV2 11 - TGTGCCAGCAGTGAGGGGCGTGAAGCTTTCTTT CASSEGREAFF
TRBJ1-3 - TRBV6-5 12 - TGTGCCAGCAGTACAGGCGGAAACACCATATATTTT CASSTGGNTIYF
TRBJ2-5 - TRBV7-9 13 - TGTGCCAGCAGACGCCCCGCGCGGGAGACCCAGTACTTC CASRRPARETQYF
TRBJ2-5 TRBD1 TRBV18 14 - TGTGCCAGCTCACGTACAGGGGGCCAAGAGACCCAGTACTTC CASSRTGGQETQYF
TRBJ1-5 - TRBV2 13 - TGTGCCAGCGGACAGTCTAGCAATCAGCCCCAGCATTTT CASGQSSNQPQHF
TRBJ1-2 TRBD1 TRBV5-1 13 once TGCGCCAGCAGCGCCTCCGGGACAGGGGGTTACACCTTC CASSASGTGGYTF
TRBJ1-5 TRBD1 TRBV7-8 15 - TGTGCCAGCAGACGAGACAGGGCTAGCAATCAGCCCCAGCATTTT CASRRDRASNQPQHF
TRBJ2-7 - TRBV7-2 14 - TGTGCCAGCAGAATGACAGCTCCCTCCTACGAGCAGTACTTC CASRMTAPSYEQYF